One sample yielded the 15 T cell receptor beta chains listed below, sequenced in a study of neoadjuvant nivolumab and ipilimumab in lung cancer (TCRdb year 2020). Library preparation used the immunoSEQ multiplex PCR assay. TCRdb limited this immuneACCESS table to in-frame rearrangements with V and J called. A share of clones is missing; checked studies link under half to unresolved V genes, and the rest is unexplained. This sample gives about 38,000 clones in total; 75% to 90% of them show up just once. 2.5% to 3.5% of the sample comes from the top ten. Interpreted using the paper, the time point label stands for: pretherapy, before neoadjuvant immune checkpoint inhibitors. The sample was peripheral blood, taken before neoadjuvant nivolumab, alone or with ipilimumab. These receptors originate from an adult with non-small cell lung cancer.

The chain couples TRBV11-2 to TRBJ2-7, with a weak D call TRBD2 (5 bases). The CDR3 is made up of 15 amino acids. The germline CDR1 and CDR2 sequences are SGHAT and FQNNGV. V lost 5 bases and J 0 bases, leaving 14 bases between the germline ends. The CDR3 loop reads CASSPPSGNSYEQYF. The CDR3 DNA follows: TGTGCCAGCAGCCCCCCCTCCGGGAACTCCTACGAGCAGTACTTC.

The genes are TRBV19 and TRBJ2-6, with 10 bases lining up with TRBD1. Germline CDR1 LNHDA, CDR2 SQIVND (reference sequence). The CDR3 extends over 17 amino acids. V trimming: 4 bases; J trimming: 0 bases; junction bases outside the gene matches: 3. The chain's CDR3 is CASSSRDRGSGANVLTF. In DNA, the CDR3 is TGTGCCAGTAGTAGCCGGGACAGGGGCTCTGGGGCCAACGTCCTGACTTTC.

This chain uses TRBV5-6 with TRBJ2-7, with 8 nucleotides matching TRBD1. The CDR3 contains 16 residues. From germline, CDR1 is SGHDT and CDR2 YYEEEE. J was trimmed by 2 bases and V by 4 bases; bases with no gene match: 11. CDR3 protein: CASSPVRTGLTYEQYF. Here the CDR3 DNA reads TGTGCCAGCAGCCCCGTACGGACAGGGTTAACCTACGAGCAGTACTTC.

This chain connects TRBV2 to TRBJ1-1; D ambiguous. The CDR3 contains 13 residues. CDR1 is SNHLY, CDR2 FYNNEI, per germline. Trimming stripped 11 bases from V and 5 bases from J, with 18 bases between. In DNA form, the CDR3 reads TGTGCCGCTGCGGACGGGTTTCGGACTGAAGCTTTCTTT. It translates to CAAADGFRTEAFF.

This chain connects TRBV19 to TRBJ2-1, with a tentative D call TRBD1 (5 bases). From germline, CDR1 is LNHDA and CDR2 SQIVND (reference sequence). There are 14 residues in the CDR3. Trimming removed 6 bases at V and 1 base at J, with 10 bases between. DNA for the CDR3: TGTGCCAGTAGCCCCACAGGTTCCTACAATGAGCAGTTCTTC. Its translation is CASSPTGSYNEQFF. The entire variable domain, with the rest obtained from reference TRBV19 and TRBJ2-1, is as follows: DGGITQSPKYLFRKEGQNVTLSCEQNLNHDAMYWYRQDPGQGLRLIYYSQIVNDFQKGDIAEGYSVSREKKESFPLTVTSAQKNPTAFYLCASSPTGSYNEQFFGPGTRLTVL.

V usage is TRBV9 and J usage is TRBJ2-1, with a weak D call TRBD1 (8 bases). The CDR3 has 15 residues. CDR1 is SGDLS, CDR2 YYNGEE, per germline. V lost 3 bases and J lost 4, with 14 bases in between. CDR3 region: CASSETGGGYNEQFF. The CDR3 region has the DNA TGTGCCAGCAGCGAAACAGGGGGGGGTTACAATGAGCAGTTCTTC.

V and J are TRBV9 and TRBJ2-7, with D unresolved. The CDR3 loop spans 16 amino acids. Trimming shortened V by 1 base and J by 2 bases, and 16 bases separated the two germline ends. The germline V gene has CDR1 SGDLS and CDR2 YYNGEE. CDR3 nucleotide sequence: TGTGCCAGCAGCGTACGGAAGGACGGCGATACCTACGAGCAGTACTTC. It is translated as CASSVRKDGDTYEQYF. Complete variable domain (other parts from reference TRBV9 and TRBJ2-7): DSGVTQTPKHLITATGQRVTLRCSPRSGDLSVYWYQQSLDQGLQFLIQYYNGEERAKGNILERFSAQQFPDLHSELNLSSLELGDSALYFCASSVRKDGDTYEQYFGPGTRLTVT.

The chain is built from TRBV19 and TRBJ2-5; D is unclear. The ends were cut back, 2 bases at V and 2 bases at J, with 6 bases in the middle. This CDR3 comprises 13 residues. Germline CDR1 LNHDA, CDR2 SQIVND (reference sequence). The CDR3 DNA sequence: TGTGCCAGTAGTATATCTTCTCAAGAGACCCAGTACTTC. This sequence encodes CASSISSQETQYF.

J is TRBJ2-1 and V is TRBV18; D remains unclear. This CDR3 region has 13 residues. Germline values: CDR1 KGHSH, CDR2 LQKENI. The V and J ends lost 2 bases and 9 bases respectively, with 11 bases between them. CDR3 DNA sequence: TGTGCCAGCTCACCAAGCCCTCAGAGTGAGCAGTTCTTC. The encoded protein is CASSPSPQSEQFF.

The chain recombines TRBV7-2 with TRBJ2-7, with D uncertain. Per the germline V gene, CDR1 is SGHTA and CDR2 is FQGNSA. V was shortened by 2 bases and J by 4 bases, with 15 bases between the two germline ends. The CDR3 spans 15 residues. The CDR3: CASSLMGEITYEQYF. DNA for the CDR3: TGTGCCAGCAGCTTAATGGGTGAGATAACTTACGAGCAGTACTTC.

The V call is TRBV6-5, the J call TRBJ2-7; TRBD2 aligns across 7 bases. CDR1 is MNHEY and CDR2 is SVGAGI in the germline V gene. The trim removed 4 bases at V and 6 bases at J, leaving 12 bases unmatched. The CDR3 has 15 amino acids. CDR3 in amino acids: CASSSPRGSYSEQYF. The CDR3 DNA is TGTGCCAGCAGTTCCCCCCGCGGGAGTTATTCCGAGCAGTACTTC.

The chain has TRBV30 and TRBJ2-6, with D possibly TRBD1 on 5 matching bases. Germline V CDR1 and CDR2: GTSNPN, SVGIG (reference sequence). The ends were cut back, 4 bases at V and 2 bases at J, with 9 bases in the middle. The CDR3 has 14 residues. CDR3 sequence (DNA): TGTGCCTGGACGGCAGGGCCTGGGGCCAACGTCCTGACTTTC. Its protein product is CAWTAGPGANVLTF.

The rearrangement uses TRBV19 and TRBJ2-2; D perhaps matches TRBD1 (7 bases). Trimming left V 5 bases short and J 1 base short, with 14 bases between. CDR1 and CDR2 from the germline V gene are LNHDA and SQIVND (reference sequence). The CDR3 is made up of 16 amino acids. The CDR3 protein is CASSPDQGGNTGELFF. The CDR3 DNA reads TGTGCCAGTAGTCCGGATCAGGGGGGGAACACCGGGGAGCTGTTTTTT.

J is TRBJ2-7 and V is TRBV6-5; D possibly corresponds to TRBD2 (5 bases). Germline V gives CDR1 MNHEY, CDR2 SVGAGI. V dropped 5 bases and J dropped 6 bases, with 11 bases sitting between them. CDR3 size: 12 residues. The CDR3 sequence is CASSNPGTEQYF. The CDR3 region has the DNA TGTGCCAGCAGTAATCCGGGAACCGAGCAGTACTTC.

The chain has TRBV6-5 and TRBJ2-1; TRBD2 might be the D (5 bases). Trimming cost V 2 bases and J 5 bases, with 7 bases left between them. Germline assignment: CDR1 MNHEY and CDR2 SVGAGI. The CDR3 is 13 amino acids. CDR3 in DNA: TGTGCCAGCAGTTACACGAGGGACAATGAGCAGTTCTTC. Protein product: CASSYTRDNEQFF.